The clone carrying this T cell receptor beta chain was seen repeatedly, ten times or more. Its antigen is undetermined. This sample is drawn from a study of CD8 T cells in ankylosing spondylitis. Study results and limitations: Clones linked to the disease showed a CD8+ phenotype. They occurred at relatively low frequencies in peripheral blood. Within ankylosing spondylitis blood, a TCR beta motif made up of fewer than ten highly homologous variants appeared to be characteristic. Enrichment of disease-linked clones was reportedly significant in matched ankylosing spondylitis synovial fluid. Past research had described some motif variants in reactive arthritis synovial fluid and blood.

TCRdb recomputed calls from the 5' RACE reads with MiXCR, one row per CDR3 protein. The sample has about 800,000 distinct CDR3 sequences; approximately 12% are singletons. The CDR3 is 15 residues long. Looked up from germline, CDR1 is SQVTM and CDR2 is ANQGSEA. V dropped 5 bases and J dropped 1 base, with 17 bases sitting between them. The V gene is TRBV29-1, the J gene TRBJ1-1; D is unresolved. This clonotype was sampled from a male donor with ankylosing spondylitis. Sample: blood, either unsorted or a sorted T cell fraction (not recorded which). The CDR3 DNA follows: TGCAGCGTTTCCGAACTTGACATACCGAACACTGAAGCTTTCTTT. Its protein is CSVSELDIPNTEAFF. The full variable domain, completed using reference TRBV29-1 and TRBJ1-1, is SAVISQKPSRDICQRGTSLTIQCQVDSQVTMMFWYRQQPGQSLTLIATANQGSEATYESGFVIDKFPISRPNLTFSTLTVSNMSPEDSSIYLCSVSELDIPNTEAFFGQGTRLTVV.